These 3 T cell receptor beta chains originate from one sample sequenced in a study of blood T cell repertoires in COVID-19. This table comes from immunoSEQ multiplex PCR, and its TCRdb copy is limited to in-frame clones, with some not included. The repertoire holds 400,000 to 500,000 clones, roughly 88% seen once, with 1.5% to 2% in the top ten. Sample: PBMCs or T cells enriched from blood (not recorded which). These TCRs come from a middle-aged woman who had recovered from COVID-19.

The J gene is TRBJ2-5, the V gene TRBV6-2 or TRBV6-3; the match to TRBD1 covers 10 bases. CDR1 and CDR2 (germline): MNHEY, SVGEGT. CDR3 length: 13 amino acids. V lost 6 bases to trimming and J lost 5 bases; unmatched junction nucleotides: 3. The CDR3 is CASSGTGAETQYF. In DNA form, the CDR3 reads TGTGCCAGCAGCGGGACAGGGGCGGAGACCCAGTACTTC.

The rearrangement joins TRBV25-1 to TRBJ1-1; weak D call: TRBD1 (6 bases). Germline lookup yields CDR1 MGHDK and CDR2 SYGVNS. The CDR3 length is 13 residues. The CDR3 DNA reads TGTGCGGCAGAGATACAGGGTGGGACTGAAGCTTTCTTT. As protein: CAAEIQGGTEAFF.

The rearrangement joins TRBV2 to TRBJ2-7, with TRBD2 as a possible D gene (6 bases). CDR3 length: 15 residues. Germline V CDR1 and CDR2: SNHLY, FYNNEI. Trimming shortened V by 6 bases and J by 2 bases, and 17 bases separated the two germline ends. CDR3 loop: CASSQRERVAYEQYF. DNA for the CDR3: TGTGCCAGCAGCCAACGGGAGCGGGTGGCCTACGAGCAGTACTTC.